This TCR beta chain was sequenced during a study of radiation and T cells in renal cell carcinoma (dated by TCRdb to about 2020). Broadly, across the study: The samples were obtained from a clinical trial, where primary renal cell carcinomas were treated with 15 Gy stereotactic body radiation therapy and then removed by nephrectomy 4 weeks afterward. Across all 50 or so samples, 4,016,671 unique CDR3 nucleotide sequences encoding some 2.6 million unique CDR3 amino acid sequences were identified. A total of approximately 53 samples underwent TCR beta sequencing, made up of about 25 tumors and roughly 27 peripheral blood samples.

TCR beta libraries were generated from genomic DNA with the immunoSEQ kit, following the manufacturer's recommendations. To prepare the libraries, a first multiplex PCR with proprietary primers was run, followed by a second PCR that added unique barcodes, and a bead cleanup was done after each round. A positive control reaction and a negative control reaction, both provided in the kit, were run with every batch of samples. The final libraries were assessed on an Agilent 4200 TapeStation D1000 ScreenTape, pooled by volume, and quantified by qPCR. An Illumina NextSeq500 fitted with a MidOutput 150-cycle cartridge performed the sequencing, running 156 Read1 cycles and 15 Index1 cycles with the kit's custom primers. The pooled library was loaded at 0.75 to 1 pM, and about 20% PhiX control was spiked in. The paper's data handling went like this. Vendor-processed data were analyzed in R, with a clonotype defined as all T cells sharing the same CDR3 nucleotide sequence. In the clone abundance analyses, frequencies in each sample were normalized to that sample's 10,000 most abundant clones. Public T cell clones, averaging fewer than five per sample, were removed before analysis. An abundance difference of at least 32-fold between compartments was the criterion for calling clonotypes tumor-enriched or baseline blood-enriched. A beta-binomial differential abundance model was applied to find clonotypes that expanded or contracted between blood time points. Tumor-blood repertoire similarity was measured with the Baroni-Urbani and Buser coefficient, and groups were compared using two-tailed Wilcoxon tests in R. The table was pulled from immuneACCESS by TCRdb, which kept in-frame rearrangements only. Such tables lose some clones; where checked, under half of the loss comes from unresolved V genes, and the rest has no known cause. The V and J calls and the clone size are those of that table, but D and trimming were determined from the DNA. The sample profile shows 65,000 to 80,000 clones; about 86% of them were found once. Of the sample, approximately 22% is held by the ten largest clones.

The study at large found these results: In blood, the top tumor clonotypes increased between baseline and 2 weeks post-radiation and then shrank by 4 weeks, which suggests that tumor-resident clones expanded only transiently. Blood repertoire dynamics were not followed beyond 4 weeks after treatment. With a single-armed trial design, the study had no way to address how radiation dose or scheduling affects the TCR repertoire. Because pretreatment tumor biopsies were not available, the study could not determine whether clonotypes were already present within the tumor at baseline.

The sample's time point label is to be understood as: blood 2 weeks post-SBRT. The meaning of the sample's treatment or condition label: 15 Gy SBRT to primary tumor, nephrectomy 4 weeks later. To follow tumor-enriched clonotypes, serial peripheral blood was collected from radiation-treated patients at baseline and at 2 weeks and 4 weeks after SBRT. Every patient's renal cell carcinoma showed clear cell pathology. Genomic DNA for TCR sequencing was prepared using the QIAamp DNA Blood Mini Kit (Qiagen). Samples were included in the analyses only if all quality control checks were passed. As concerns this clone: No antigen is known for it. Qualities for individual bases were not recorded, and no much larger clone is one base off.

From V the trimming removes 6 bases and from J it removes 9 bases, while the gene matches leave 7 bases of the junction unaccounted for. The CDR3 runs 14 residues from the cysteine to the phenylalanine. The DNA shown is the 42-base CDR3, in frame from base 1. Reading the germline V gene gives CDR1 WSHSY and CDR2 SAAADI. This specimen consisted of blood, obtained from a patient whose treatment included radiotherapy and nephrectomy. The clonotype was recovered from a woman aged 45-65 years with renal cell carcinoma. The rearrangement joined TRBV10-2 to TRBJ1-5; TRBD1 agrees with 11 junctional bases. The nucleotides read TGCGCCAGCAGCCGGGACAGGGGGGGGTGGCCCCAGCATTTT. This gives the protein CASSRDRGGWPQHF.